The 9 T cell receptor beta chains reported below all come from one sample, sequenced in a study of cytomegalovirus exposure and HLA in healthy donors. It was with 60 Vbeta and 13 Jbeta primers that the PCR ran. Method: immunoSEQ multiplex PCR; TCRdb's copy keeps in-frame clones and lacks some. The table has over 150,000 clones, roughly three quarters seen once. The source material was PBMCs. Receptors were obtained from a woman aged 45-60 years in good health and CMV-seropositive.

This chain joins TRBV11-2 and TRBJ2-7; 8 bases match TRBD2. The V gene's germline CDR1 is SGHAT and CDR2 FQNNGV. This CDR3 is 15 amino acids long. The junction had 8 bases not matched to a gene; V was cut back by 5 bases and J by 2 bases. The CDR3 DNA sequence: TGTGCCAGCAGCGCGCTACCGGGACTAGCCTACGAGCAGTACTTC. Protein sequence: CASSALPGLAYEQYF.

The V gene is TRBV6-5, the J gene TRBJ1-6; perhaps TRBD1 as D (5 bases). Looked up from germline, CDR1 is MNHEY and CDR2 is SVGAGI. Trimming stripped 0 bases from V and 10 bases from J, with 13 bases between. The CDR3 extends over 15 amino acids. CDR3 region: CASSYSRGSKSPLHF. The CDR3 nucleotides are TGTGCCAGCAGTTACTCGCGGGGGAGTAAATCACCCCTCCACTTT.

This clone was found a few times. For the CDR3, the DNA is TGTGCCAGTAGTAGGGACGGGGGAGGCGAGCAGTACTTC. This translates into CASSRDGGGEQYF. This chain links TRBV19 with TRBJ2-7; maybe TRBD2 (6 bases). Per the germline V gene, CDR1 is LNHDA and CDR2 is SQIVND (reference sequence). The CDR3 contains 13 residues. V was cut by 4 bases and J by 6 bases, with 13 bases left in between.

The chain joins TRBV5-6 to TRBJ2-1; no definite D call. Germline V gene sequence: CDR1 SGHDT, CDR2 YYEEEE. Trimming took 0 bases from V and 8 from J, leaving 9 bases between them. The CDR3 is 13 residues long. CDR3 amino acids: CASSLDSLYEQFF. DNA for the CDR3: TGTGCCAGCAGCTTGGATTCATTGTATGAGCAGTTCTTC.

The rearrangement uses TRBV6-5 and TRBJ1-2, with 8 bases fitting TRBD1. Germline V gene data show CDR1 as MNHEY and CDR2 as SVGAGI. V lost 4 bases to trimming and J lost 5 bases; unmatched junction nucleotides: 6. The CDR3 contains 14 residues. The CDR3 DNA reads TGTGCCAGCAGTTCGACACAGGGGGGTTATGGCTACACCTTC. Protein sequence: CASSSTQGGYGYTF.

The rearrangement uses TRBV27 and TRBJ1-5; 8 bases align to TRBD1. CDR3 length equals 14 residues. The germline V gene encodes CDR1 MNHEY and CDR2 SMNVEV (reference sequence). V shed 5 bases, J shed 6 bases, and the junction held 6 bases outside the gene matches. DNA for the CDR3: TGTGCCAGCAGTACCTACAGGGGGAGTCAGCCCCAGCATTTT. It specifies CASSTYRGSQPQHF.

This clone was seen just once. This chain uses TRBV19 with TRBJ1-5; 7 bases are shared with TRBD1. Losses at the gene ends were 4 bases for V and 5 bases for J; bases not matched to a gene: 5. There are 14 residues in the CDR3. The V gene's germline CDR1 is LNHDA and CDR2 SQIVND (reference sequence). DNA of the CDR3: TGTGCCAGTAGTACCGGGACAGATTATCAGCCCCAGCATTTT. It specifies CASSTGTDYQPQHF. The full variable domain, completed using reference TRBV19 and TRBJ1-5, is DGGITQSPKYLFRKEGQNVTLSCEQNLNHDAMYWYRQDPGQGLRLIYYSQIVNDFQKGDIAEGYSVSREKKESFPLTVTSAQKNPTAFYLCASSTGTDYQPQHFGDGTRLSIL.

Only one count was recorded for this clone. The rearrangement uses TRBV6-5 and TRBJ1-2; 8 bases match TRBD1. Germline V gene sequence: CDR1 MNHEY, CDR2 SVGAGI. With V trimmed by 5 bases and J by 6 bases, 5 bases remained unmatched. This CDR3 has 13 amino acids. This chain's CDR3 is CASSPGGAHGYTF. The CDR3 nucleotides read TGTGCCAGCAGTCCAGGGGGCGCGCATGGCTACACCTTC.

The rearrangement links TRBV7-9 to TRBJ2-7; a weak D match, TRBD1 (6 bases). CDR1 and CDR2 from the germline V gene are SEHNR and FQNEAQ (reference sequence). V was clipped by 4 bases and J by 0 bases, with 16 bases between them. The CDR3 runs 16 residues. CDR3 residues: CASSSHREPSSYEQYF. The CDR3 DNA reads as TGTGCCAGCAGCTCCCACAGGGAGCCCAGCTCCTACGAGCAGTACTTC.